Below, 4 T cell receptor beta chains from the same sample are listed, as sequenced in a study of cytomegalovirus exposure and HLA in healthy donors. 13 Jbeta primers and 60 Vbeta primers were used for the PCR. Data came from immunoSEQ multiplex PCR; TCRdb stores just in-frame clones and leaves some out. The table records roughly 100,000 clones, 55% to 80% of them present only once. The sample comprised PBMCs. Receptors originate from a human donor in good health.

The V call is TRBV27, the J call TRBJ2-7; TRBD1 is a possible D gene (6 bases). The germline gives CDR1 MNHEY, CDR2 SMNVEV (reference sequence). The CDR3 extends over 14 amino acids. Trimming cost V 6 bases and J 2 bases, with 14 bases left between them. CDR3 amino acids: CASRPGHLAYEQYF. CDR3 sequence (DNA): TGTGCCAGCAGACCGGGACACCTAGCCTACGAGCAGTACTTC.

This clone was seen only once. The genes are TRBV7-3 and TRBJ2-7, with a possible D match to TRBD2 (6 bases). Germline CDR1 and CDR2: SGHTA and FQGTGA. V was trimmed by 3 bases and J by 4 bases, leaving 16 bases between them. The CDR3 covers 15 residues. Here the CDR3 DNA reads TGTGCCAGCAGCTTCTACGGGGGAGGAGGGTACGAGCAGTACTTC. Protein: CASSFYGGGGYEQYF.

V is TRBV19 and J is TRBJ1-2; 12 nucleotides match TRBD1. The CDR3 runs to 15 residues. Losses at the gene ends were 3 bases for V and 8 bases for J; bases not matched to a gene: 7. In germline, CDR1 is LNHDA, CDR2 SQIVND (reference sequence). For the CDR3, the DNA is TGTGCCAGTAGTATGGAGGGACAGGGGGCGCAAGGCTACACCTTC. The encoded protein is CASSMEGQGAQGYTF.

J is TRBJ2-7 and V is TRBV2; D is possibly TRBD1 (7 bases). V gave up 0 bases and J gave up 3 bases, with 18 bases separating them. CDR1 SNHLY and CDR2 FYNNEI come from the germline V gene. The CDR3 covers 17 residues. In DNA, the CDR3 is TGTGCCAGCAGTGAAGCCCTGTCAGCAGGGGGGATCTACGAGCAGTACTTC. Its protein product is CASSEALSAGGIYEQYF.